These 17 T cell receptor beta chains were all obtained from the same sample, sequenced in a study of T cell clonality in common variable immunodeficiency. Here immunoSEQ multiplex PCR was the method, and the copy in TCRdb shows in-frame clones only, minus some. The sample includes roughly 79,000 clones, none of them occurring once. The sample consisted of peripheral blood mononuclear cells. The source of these receptors is a person between 18 and 75 years old in good health.

This clone was detected many times. The CDR3 goes on 3 residues after the read ends, and that part is filled in from the germline J gene. This chain uses TRBV7-2 with TRBJ1-2, with 7 bases aligning to TRBD1. The CDR3 consists of 15 residues. With 3 bases clipped from V and 0 bases from J, the junction kept 4 bases outside the gene matches. In germline, CDR1 is SGHTA, CDR2 FQGNSA. CDR3: CASSFFRGSNYGYTF. The covered CDR3 bases are TGTGCCAGCAGCTTCTTCAGGGGGTCTAACTATGGC.

This clone was counted at least ten times. The read ends 3 residues before the CDR3 terminus; that terminus is restored from the germline J gene. The chain recombines TRBV4-1 with TRBJ2-4; TRBD1 might be the D (6 bases). CDR1 is MGHRA and CDR2 is YSYEKL in the germline V gene. The CDR3 is 15 amino acids. V lost 3 bases and J 1 base, leaving 10 bases between the germline ends. The part of the CDR3 DNA that was read is TGCGCCAGCAGCCATGCAGGGGAGGCCAAAAACATT. It yields the protein CASSHAGEAKNI. In full, the CDR3 reads CASSHAGEAKNIQYF.

This clone was seen repeatedly, ten times or more. Coverage ceases 3 residues before the CDR3 finishes, and the germline J gene fills in the end. The chain couples TRBV9 to TRBJ2-7, with D possibly TRBD2 on 6 matching bases. This CDR3 contains 16 residues. Germline V gene lookup returns CDR1 SGDLS and CDR2 YYNGEE. Trimming cost V 4 bases and J 3 bases, with 20 bases left between them. CDR3 amino acids: CASSPPSSVEIYEQYF. CDR3 DNA (partial): TGTGCCAGCAGCCCCCCCTCTAGCGTAGAGATCTACGAG.

Ten or more counts support this clone. Incomplete CDR3 DNA: TGTGCCAGCAGTGCGGCGGGAGGCACAGATACG. This gives the protein CASSAAGGTDT. The CDR3 in its entirety is CASSAAGGTDTQYF. The rearrangement joins TRBV9 to TRBJ2-3; 7 bases agree with TRBD2. The read finishes 3 residues shy of the CDR3 end, and the germline J gene is used to complete it. This CDR3 has 14 residues. Looked up from germline, CDR1 is SGDLS and CDR2 is YYNGEE. V lost 5 bases, J lost 1 base, and 4 bases stayed unmatched.

The table lists this clone with many counts. The read gets to within 3 residues of the CDR3 end, and the germline J gene fills in the rest. This chain uses TRBV5-1 with TRBJ2-7, with TRBD2 matching over 13 bases. CDR3 length equals 17 residues. Trimming took 6 bases from V and 0 from J; bases not matched to a gene: 9. Germline V gene lookup returns CDR1 SGHRS and CDR2 YFSETQ. The CDR3 DNA, read in part, is TGCGCCAGCAATCCGGGACTAGCGGGACCGAGCTCCTACGAG. It yields the protein CASNPGLAGPSSYE. In full, the CDR3 reads CASNPGLAGPSSYEQYF.

In its sample, this clone was seen many times. The read falls 3 residues short of the CDR3 end, and the missing part is taken from the germline J gene. V and J are TRBV20-1 and TRBJ2-1, with 7 bases fitting TRBD1. CDR3 length: 12 amino acids. CDR1 is DFQATT, CDR2 SNEGSKA, per germline (reference sequence). Losses at the gene ends were 4 bases for V and 8 bases for J; bases not matched to a gene: 5. The CDR3 loop is CSANTGVDEQFF. Incomplete CDR3 DNA: TGCAGTGCTAATACAGGGGTGGATGAG.

This clone was counted many times. The read comes to an end 3 residues before the CDR3 does, leaving the germline J gene to fill in the end. The chain couples TRBV19 to TRBJ2-4, with TRBD2 matching 7 bases. The CDR3 consists of 14 residues. V lost 7 bases, J lost 6 bases, and 9 bases stayed unmatched. The germline V gene has CDR1 LNHDA and CDR2 SQIVND (reference sequence). The CDR3 loop is CASTLGTTGNIQYF. CDR3 bases read: TGTGCCAGTACGCTTGGGACTACCGGAAACATT.

This clone was counted many times. The read ends 3 residues shy of where the CDR3 ends; the end is completed using the germline J gene. The V gene is TRBV6-4, the J gene TRBJ2-4, with D possibly TRBD1 on 5 matching bases. The germline gives CDR1 MRHNA, CDR2 SNTAGT. The V gene lost 3 bases and the J gene lost 3 bases, with 15 bases spanning the gap. This CDR3 is built from 16 residues. The CDR3 spells CASSEGQVLGKNIQYF. The CDR3 bases that were read are TGTGCCAGCAGTGAGGGGCAGGTCTTAGGCAAAAACATT.

The table lists this clone with many counts. The CDR3 end lies 3 residues beyond the end of the read and is filled in from the germline J gene. The V and J genes are TRBV20-1 and TRBJ2-7; 12 bases match TRBD2. Trimming removed 5 bases from V and 0 bases from J; junction bases left unmatched: 5. Germline CDR1 reads DFQATT; CDR2 reads SNEGSKA (reference sequence). The CDR3 extends over 15 amino acids. The CDR3 spells CSAGLAGPFSYEQYF. Partial CDR3 DNA: TGCAGTGCTGGACTAGCGGGACCCTTCTCCTACGAG.

This clone was detected many times. CDR3: CASSLTPGYEQYF. Partial CDR3 DNA: TGTGCCAGCAGCTTAACGCCCGGCTACGAG. V and J are TRBV7-3 and TRBJ2-7; D unresolved. The read terminates 3 residues before the CDR3 end, so the remaining end is supplied by the germline J gene. Trimming pared 0 bases from V and 3 bases from J, leaving 6 bases between. Germline V gene lookup returns CDR1 SGHTA and CDR2 FQGTGA. The CDR3 runs to 13 residues.

This clone was counted many times. Partial CDR3 DNA: TGTGCCAGCAGCCAAGGGGGGGGAAACACTGAA. Its protein product is CASSQGGGNTE. The whole CDR3 sequence is CASSQGGGNTEAFF. The chain is built from TRBV6-4 and TRBJ1-1; the D gene is possibly TRBD1 (6 bases). The observed sequence ends 3 residues before the CDR3 terminus, with the missing tail filled in from the germline J gene. The germline CDR1 and CDR2 sequences are MRHNA and SNTAGT. V gave up 6 bases and J gave up 2 bases, with 13 bases separating them. This CDR3 region has 14 residues.

This clone was counted ten times or more. The observed sequence ends 3 residues before the CDR3 terminus, with the missing tail filled in from the germline J gene. This chain connects TRBV19 to TRBJ1-1, with D perhaps TRBD1 (5 bases). This CDR3 has 12 residues. The germline V gene encodes CDR1 LNHDA and CDR2 SQIVND (reference sequence). Incomplete CDR3 DNA: TGTGGACAGTTAGGGAAGGACACTGAA. It codes for CGQLGKDTE. The entire CDR3 protein reads CGQLGKDTEAFF. The full variable domain, rest sourced from reference TRBV19 and TRBJ1-1, is DGGITQSPKYLFRKEGQNVTLSCEQNLNHDAMYWYRQDPGQGLRLIYYSQIVNDFQKGDIAEGYSVSREKKESFPLTVTSAQKNPTAFYLCGQLGKDTEAFFGQGTRLTVV.

The sample holds many counts of this clone. The read is 3 residues too short to cover the CDR3 end, so that end is filled in from the germline J gene. The chain couples TRBV20-1 to TRBJ2-3; no reliable D call. The CDR3 is 15 amino acids. The germline CDR1 and CDR2 sequences are DFQATT and SNEGSKA (reference sequence). The V gene lost 2 bases and the J gene lost 0 bases, with 12 bases spanning the gap. The covered CDR3 bases are TGCAGTGCTAGACTCCCAGAGACTAGCACAGATACG. Its protein product is CSARLPETSTDT. The whole CDR3 protein is CSARLPETSTDTQYF.

This clone was recorded at least ten times. The read ends 3 residues early relative to the CDR3; the germline J gene fills the gap. V gene TRBV20-1 combines with J gene TRBJ2-7; D is ambiguous. The CDR3 has 12 amino acids. Trimming removed 5 bases from V and 5 bases from J, with 13 bases in between. From germline, CDR1 is DFQATT and CDR2 SNEGSKA (reference sequence). The CDR3 reads CSAEPHYDEQYF. Partial CDR3 DNA: TGCAGTGCTGAGCCCCATTATGACGAG.

This clone was picked up many times. The read is 3 residues too short to cover the CDR3 end, so that end is filled in from the germline J gene. The gene calls are TRBV19 and TRBJ1-2; D call uncertain. Between the trimmed V and J ends, which lost 5 bases and 6 bases, there was a span of 31 bases. Germline-derived CDR1 and CDR2 are LNHDA and SQIVND (reference sequence). This CDR3 contains 19 residues. The CDR3 DNA, read in part, is TGTGCCAGTAGTCCTTTCGGGGATTTTTTGGCAGACCGGGCGCATGGC. It is translated as CASSPFGDFLADRAHG. The whole CDR3 sequence reads CASSPFGDFLADRAHGYTF.

This clone was observed at least ten times. Germline and junction disagree at one end, which may indicate a read error. Sequencing ends 3 residues short of the CDR3 end; the germline J gene provides the rest. The chain links TRBV20-1 to TRBJ2-1; 7 bases agree with TRBD1. The CDR3 runs to 15 residues. Germline V CDR1 and CDR2: DFQATT, SNEGSKA (reference sequence). This CDR3 is CSARGADRSYNEQFF. Partial CDR3 DNA: TGCAGTGCAAGAGGGGCGGACAGGTCCTACAATGAG.

This clone was counted at least ten times. Sequencing ends 3 residues short of the CDR3 end; the germline J gene provides the rest. The rearrangement links TRBV7-2 to TRBJ2-2, with D hard to call. This CDR3 has 14 amino acids. Looked up from germline, CDR1 is SGHTA and CDR2 is FQGNSA. Trimming stripped 1 base from V and 7 bases from J, with 10 bases between. CDR3 in amino acids: CASSLGVRVGELFF. CDR3 DNA (partial): TGTGCCAGCAGCTTAGGCGTCCGGGTCGGGGAG.